The TCR beta chain under discussion was sequenced for a study of T cell responses to AZD1222 COVID-19 vaccine. Study-level findings and limits: Researchers report vaccine-associated CD4 TCRs spanning spike, with dominance at 160-218 and 743-854. Sampling that yielded the repertoires occurred only after the peak T cell response. Females made up more of the donors, who were largely white British, and clonal diversity may have come out too low.

About this clone itself: What it binds is unknown.

The protocol was immunoSEQ multiplex PCR, while the TCRdb copy is restricted to in-frame clones and leaves out a portion. In the table there are around 140,000 clones, roughly nine tenths of which are singletons. This clonotype was sampled from an adult in good health. The material sequenced was peripheral blood, taken on day 0 of AZD1222 vaccination.

The DNA of the CDR3 is TGTGCCAGTAGCTCCCAGGGAATCGAGCAGTACTTC. Protein sequence: CASSSQGIEQYF. V gene TRBV19 combines with J gene TRBJ2-7; TRBD1 is a possible D gene (5 bases). In germline, CDR1 is LNHDA, CDR2 SQIVND (reference sequence). CDR3 length: 12 residues. V gave up 6 bases and J gave up 6 bases, with 12 bases separating them.